Following are 24 T cell receptor beta chains from one sample sequenced in a study of cytomegalovirus exposure and HLA in healthy donors. The PCR ran on 60 Vbeta and 13 Jbeta primers. Using immunoSEQ multiplex PCR, the repertoire was profiled, and TCRdb retains in-frame clones only, with some absent. The table records about 120,000 clones, 80% to 85% of them present only once. The sample consisted of PBMCs. These receptors originate from a woman aged 55-70 years in good health and CMV-seropositive.

This chain uses TRBV25-1 with TRBJ2-5; D may be TRBD2 (5 bases). Trimming took off 6 bases at V and 5 bases at J, with 13 bases between the two ends. CDR1 is MGHDK and CDR2 is SYGVNS in the germline V gene. This CDR3 spans 13 amino acids. DNA of the CDR3: TGTGCCAGCAGCGAGGGTTTTCGTGAGACCCAGTACTTC. Its protein is CASSEGFRETQYF.

The gene calls are TRBV7-9 and TRBJ1-2, with a weak D call TRBD1 (6 bases). CDR1 and CDR2 (germline): SEHNR, FQNEAQ (reference sequence). CDR3 length: 13 amino acids. V was cut by 3 bases and J by 3 bases, with 8 bases left in between. CDR3 protein: CASSFGQYYGYTF. CDR3 DNA sequence: TGTGCCAGCAGCTTCGGACAGTACTATGGCTACACCTTC.

V usage is TRBV7-6 and J usage is TRBJ2-1, with 7 bases lining up with TRBD2. Germline loops: CDR1 SGHVS, CDR2 FNYEAQ. V dropped 4 bases and J dropped 8; count of bases not matched to a gene: 5. The CDR3 totals 13 residues. CDR3 nucleotide sequence: TGTGCCAGCAGCTCGCGGGAGAACGATGAGCAGTTCTTC. Its protein is CASSSRENDEQFF.

As concerns this clone: Without the conserved terminal phenylalanine or tryptophan, this CDR3 likely stems from a read error. This chain joins TRBV6-5 and TRBJ2-3; D is perhaps TRBD1 (6 bases). Germline CDR1 is MNHEY and CDR2 is SVGAGI. The V gene lost 5 bases and the J gene lost 5 bases, with 14 bases spanning the gap. The CDR3 runs to 14 residues. This CDR3 is CASSARTARDTQYL. The DNA for the CDR3 is TGTGCCAGCAGTGCCAGGACAGCGCGAGATACGCAGTATCTT.

The chain couples TRBV10-3 to TRBJ1-2, with 7 nucleotides matching TRBD1. The CDR3 covers 18 residues. Germline values: CDR1 ENHRY, CDR2 SYGVKD. J was trimmed by 0 bases and V by 10 bases; bases with no gene match: 20. Here the CDR3 reads CATHAVPQGLGSNYGYTF. The CDR3 DNA is TGTGCCACCCACGCCGTCCCACAGGGGTTGGGTTCTAACTATGGCTACACCTTC.

The chain combines TRBV6-4 with TRBJ2-7; 12 bases agree with TRBD2. The germline gives CDR1 MRHNA, CDR2 SNTAGT. CDR3 length: 15 residues. V dropped 6 bases and J dropped 7; count of bases not matched to a gene: 10. This chain's CDR3 is CASSDTTSGSFEQYF. The DNA for the CDR3 is TGTGCCAGCAGCGACACGACTAGCGGGAGTTTTGAGCAGTACTTC.

The chain recombines TRBV7-2 with TRBJ2-5; 8 nucleotides agree with TRBD2. The germline CDR1 and CDR2 sequences are SGHTA and FQGNSA. Trimming removed 5 bases from V and 12 bases from J; junction bases left unmatched: 14. The CDR3 is made up of 14 amino acids. In DNA, the CDR3 is TGTGCCAGCAGCGCCACCCCGGGACTAGACTCGGAGTACTTC. It specifies CASSATPGLDSEYF.

The rearrangement uses TRBV7-9 and TRBJ1-6; tentatively, D is TRBD1 (5 bases). Trimming took off 0 bases at V and 10 bases at J, with 10 bases between the two ends. Germline values: CDR1 SEHNR, CDR2 FQNEAQ (reference sequence). CDR3 length: 14 residues. The CDR3: CASSLAVGVSPLHF. The CDR3 coding sequence is TGTGCCAGCAGCTTAGCGGTAGGGGTCTCACCCCTCCACTTT.

The chain links TRBV7-9 to TRBJ1-2; 8 bases align to TRBD1. The CDR3 is made up of 14 amino acids. V dropped 5 bases and J dropped 4; count of bases not matched to a gene: 6. CDR1 is SEHNR and CDR2 is FQNEAQ in the germline V gene (reference sequence). CDR3 region: CASSPAGTGYGYTF. The CDR3 coding sequence is TGTGCCAGCAGCCCAGCCGGGACAGGCTATGGCTACACCTTC.

The V call is TRBV19, the J call TRBJ1-1; no clear D. CDR1 is LNHDA, CDR2 SQIVND, per germline (reference sequence). This CDR3 region has 11 residues. V lost 3 bases, J lost 8 bases, and 7 bases lay in between. This CDR3 is CASSILREAFF. The CDR3 DNA reads as TGTGCCAGTAGTATCCTCAGGGAAGCTTTCTTT.

The chain links TRBV7-3 to TRBJ2-2; weak D call: TRBD2 (7 bases). This CDR3 is built from 16 residues. The V gene's germline CDR1 is SGHTA and CDR2 FQGTGA. The V and J ends lost 5 bases and 5 bases respectively, with 18 bases between them. This CDR3 is CASSLPKGEGTGELFF. In DNA, the CDR3 is TGTGCCAGCAGCCTACCGAAGGGGGAGGGGACCGGGGAGCTGTTTTTT.

The rearrangement uses TRBV30 and TRBJ2-7; D is possibly TRBD2 (8 bases). Trimming removed 8 bases at V and 6 bases at J, with 17 bases between. The CDR3 contains 12 residues. Per germline, CDR1 GTSNPN and CDR2 SVGIG (reference sequence). CDR3 sequence (DNA): TGTGCCCGTGAGGGGGCGGGAGGCGAGCAGTACTTC. This encodes CAREGAGGEQYF.

J is TRBJ2-2 and V is TRBV18, with a weak D call TRBD1 (5 bases). This CDR3 has 15 amino acids. Trimming took off 3 bases at V and 4 bases at J, with 12 bases between the two ends. The germline gives CDR1 KGHSH, CDR2 LQKENI. The DNA for the CDR3 is TGTGCCAGCTCACCGCGAAGGGGTTCCACCGGGGAGCTGTTTTTT. Translating it yields CASSPRRGSTGELFF. The entire variable domain, with the rest obtained from reference TRBV18 and TRBJ2-2, is as follows: NAGVMQNPRHLVRRRGQEARLRCSPMKGHSHVYWYRQLPEEGLKFMVYLQKENIIDESGMPKERFSAEFPKEGPSILRIQQVVRGDSAAYFCASSPRRGSTGELFFGEGSRLTVL.

The chain carries TRBV27 and TRBJ2-5; 8 bases are a match to TRBD1. The J call is uncertain, as TRBJ2-7 better fits the DNA end. Germline V gives CDR1 MNHEY, CDR2 SMNVEV (reference sequence). The CDR3 consists of 14 residues. This CDR3 reads CASSLQGAVDEQYF. In nucleotides, the CDR3 is TGTGCCAGCAGTTTACAGGGGGCGGTGGACGAGCAGTACTTC.

J is TRBJ2-1 and V is TRBV11-2; the match to TRBD2 covers 8 bases. This CDR3 is built from 17 residues. Germline assignment: CDR1 SGHAT and CDR2 FQNNGV. The CDR3 spells CVNPFGGTSLFYNEQFF. CDR3 nucleotide sequence: TGTGTCAACCCTTTCGGCGGGACTAGTCTTTTCTACAATGAGCAGTTCTTC.

The chain joins TRBV14 to TRBJ1-2, with D maybe TRBD1 (5 bases). Deletions cut 1 base from V and 3 bases from J, with 15 bases between. Germline CDR1 is SGHDN and CDR2 is FVKESK. The CDR3 is 16 amino acids. CDR3 residues: CASSQAHRTPDYGYTF. The CDR3 nucleotides are TGTGCCAGCAGCCAAGCCCACAGGACACCAGACTATGGCTACACCTTC.

J is TRBJ2-7 and V is TRBV19; 8 positions match TRBD1. V was clipped by 5 bases and J by 5 bases; unmatched bases: 14. CDR1 is LNHDA and CDR2 is SQIVND in the germline V gene (reference sequence). The length of the CDR3 is 16 residues. CDR3 in amino acids: CASSPARTGTGDEQYF. CDR3 DNA sequence: TGTGCCAGTAGTCCTGCGAGGACAGGGACTGGGGACGAGCAGTACTTC.

V usage is TRBV5-4 and J usage is TRBJ2-3; 12 nucleotides match TRBD2. With V trimmed by 5 bases and J by 5 bases, 9 bases remained unmatched. Germline CDR1 is SGHNT and CDR2 is YYREEE (reference sequence). The CDR3 extends over 16 amino acids. CDR3 coding DNA: TGTGCCAGCAGATTCTACCGACTAGCGGGGGAAGATACGCAGTATTTT. This gives the protein CASRFYRLAGEDTQYF.

The chain is built from TRBV5-6 and TRBJ2-7; D is unclear. This CDR3 has 11 amino acids. Germline assignment: CDR1 SGHDT and CDR2 YYEEEE. Trimming took 3 bases from V and 4 from J, leaving 5 bases between them. The CDR3 DNA reads TGTGCCAGCAGCTCAGATTACGAGCAGTACTTC. It yields the protein CASSSDYEQYF.

Notes on this clone: An end of the junction differs from the germline gene, which may be a read error. The J gene is TRBJ2-7, the V gene TRBV7-3, with D hard to call. The CDR3 has 15 residues. Germline V gene data show CDR1 as SGHTA and CDR2 as FQGTGA. CDR3 region: CSSSLTENGFDEQYF. Written as DNA, the CDR3 is TGTTCCAGCAGCTTAACGGAGAACGGGTTCGACGAGCAGTACTTC.

This chain links TRBV28 with TRBJ2-7; TRBD2 matches 7 bases. The CDR3 is 14 amino acids. Germline CDR1 reads MDHEN; CDR2 reads SYDVKM. V lost 3 bases and J lost 4; bases outside the gene matches: 6. CDR3 residues: CASSFAGEGYEQYF. CDR3 nucleotide sequence: TGTGCCAGCAGTTTTGCGGGGGAGGGATACGAGCAGTACTTC.

V gene TRBV11-2 combines with J gene TRBJ2-3; weak D call: TRBD2 (6 bases). This CDR3 contains 15 residues. Trimming cost V 1 base and J 5 bases, with 13 bases left between them. Germline CDR1 SGHAT, CDR2 FQNNGV. CDR3 DNA sequence: TGTGCCAGCAGCTTAGCGGGAGTGGTGCAAGATACGCAGTATTTT. This sequence encodes CASSLAGVVQDTQYF.

This rearrangement joins TRBV5-4 to TRBJ2-2, with D maybe TRBD1 (5 bases). Germline lookup yields CDR1 SGHNT and CDR2 YYREEE (reference sequence). CDR3 length: 18 residues. Trimming left V 4 bases short and J 4 bases short, with 23 bases between. The CDR3 DNA reads as TGTGCCAGCAGCCCCTCTGTCAGGGTAACGGCCGGCACCGGGGAGCTGTTTTTT. As protein: CASSPSVRVTAGTGELFF.

The rearrangement uses TRBV6-1 and TRBJ1-6; D is undetermined. This CDR3 contains 16 residues. Germline CDR1 is MNHNS and CDR2 is SASEGT. Trimming cost V 0 bases and J 4 bases, with 10 bases left between them. As DNA, the CDR3 is TGTGCCAGCAGTGAAGCGCTTCGGGTTTATAATTCACCCCTCCACTTT. It codes for CASSEALRVYNSPLHF.